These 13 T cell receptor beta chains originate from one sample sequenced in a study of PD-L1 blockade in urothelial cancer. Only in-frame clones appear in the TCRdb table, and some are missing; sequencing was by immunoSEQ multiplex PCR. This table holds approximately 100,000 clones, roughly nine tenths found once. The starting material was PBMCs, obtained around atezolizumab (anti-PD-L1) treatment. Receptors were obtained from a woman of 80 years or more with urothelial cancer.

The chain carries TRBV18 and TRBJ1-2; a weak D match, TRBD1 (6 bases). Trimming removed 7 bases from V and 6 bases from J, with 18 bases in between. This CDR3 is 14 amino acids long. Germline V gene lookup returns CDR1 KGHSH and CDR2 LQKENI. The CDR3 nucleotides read TGTGCCAGCTGCGCCCGCGGGGGCATCGATGGCTACACCTTC. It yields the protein CASCARGGIDGYTF.

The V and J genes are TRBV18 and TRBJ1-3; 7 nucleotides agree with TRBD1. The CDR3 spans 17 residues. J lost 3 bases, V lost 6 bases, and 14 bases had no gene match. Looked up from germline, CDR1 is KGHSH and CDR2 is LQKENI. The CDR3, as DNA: TGTGCCAGCTCGCGAGCTAACAGGGGAGAGTTTGGAAACACCATATATTTT. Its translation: CASSRANRGEFGNTIYF.

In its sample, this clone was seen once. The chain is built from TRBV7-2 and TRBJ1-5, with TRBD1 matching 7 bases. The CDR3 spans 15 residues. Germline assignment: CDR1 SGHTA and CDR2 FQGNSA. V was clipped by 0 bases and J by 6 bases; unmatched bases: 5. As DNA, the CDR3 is TGTGCCAGCAGCTTAGCAGGGGGCGGTTCTCAGCCCCAGCATTTT. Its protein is CASSLAGGGSQPQHF.

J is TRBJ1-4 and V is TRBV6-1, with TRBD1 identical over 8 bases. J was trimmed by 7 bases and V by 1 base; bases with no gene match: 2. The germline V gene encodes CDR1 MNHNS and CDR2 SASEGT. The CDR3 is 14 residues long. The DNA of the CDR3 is TGTGCCAGCAGTGAAGGCAGGGGGCGTGAAAAACTGTTTTTT. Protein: CASSEGRGREKLFF.

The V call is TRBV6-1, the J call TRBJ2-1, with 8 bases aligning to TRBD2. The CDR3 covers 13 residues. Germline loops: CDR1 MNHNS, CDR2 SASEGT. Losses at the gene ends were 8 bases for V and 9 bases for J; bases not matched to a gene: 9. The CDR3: CASLIAGRGEQFF. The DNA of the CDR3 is TGTGCCAGCCTCATAGCGGGACGTGGTGAGCAGTTCTTC.

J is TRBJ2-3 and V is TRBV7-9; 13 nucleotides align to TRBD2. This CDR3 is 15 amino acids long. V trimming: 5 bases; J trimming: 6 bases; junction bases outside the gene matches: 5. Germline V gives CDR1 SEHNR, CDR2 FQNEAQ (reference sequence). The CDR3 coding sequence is TGTGCCAGCAGCCCACTAGCGGGAGGGCTTGATACGCAGTATTTT. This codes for CASSPLAGGLDTQYF.

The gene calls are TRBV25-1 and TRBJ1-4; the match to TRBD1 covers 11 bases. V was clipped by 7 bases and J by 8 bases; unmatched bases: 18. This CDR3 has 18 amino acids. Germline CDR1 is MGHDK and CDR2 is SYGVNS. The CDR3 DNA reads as TGTGCCAGCACCGGAAGGAAAGGACAGGGGGCTTTCCGGGAAAAACTGTTTTTT. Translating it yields CASTGRKGQGAFREKLFF. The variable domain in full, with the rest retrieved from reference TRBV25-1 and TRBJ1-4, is EADIYQTPRYLVIGTGKKITLECSQTMGHDKMYWYQQDPGMELHLIHYSYGVNSTEKGDLSSESTVSRIRTEHFPLTLESARPSHTSQYLCASTGRKGQGAFREKLFFGSGTQLSVL.

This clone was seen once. CDR3 DNA: TGTGCCAGCAGCGACAGGTATAGCAATCAGCCCCAGCATTTT. Residues: CASSDRYSNQPQHF. This chain links TRBV27 with TRBJ1-5; D is perhaps TRBD1 (6 bases). V lost 6 bases to trimming and J lost 0 bases, with 9 bases between them. Germline values: CDR1 MNHEY, CDR2 SMNVEV (reference sequence). This CDR3 contains 14 residues.

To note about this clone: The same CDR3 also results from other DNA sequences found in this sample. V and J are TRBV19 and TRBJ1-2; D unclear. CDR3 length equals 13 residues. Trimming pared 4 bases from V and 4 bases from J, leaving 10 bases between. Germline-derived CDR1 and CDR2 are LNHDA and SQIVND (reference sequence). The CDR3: CASSNRDLYGYTF. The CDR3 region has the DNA TGTGCCAGTAGTAACAGAGACCTCTATGGCTACACCTTC.

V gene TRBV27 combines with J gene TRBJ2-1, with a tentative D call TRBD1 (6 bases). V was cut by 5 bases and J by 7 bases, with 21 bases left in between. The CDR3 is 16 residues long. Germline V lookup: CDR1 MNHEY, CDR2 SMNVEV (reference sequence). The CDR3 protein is CASSPETGVRVNEQFF. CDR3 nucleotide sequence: TGTGCCAGCAGTCCCGAGACAGGAGTTAGGGTAAATGAGCAGTTCTTC.

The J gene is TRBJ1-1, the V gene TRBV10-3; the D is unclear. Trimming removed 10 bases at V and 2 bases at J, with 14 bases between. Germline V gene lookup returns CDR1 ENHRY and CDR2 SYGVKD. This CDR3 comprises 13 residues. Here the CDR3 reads CATEMEGNTEAFF. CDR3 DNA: TGTGCCACAGAAATGGAGGGAAACACTGAAGCTTTCTTT.

This CDR3 is CAWSVRGVGELFF. The DNA for the CDR3 is TGTGCCTGGAGTGTGCGGGGCGTTGGGGAGCTGTTTTTT. This chain links TRBV30 with TRBJ2-2, with D perhaps TRBD2 (6 bases). Germline V gene lookup returns CDR1 GTSNPN and CDR2 SVGIG (reference sequence). The CDR3 runs to 13 residues. V lost 0 bases to trimming and J lost 8 bases, with 10 bases between them. Combining the CDR3 with reference TRBV30 and TRBJ2-2 gives the whole variable domain SQTIHQWPATLVQPVGSPLSLECTVEGTSNPNLYWYRQAAGRGLQLLFYSVGIGQISSEVPQNLSASRPQDRQFILSSKKLLLSDSGFYLCAWSVRGVGELFFGEGSRLTVL.

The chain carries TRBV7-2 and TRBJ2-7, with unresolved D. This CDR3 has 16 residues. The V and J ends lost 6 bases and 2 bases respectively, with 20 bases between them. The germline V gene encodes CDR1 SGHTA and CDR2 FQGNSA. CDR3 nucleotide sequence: TGTGCCAGCAGTCCCGAAAACAGACCCAGGCCCTACGAGCAGTACTTC. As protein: CASSPENRPRPYEQYF.